Each of the 21 T cell receptor beta chains below was sequenced from the same sample in a study of shared clonotypes between healthy human individuals. The method was immunoSEQ multiplex PCR; TCRdb's version includes in-frame clones alone and lacks a portion of them. The table records approximately 1,000,000 clones, 75% to 85% of them present only once. Material for sequencing was memory CD4+ T cells from PBMCs. This sample's subset: CD45RA-negative fraction. These receptors were taken from a man aged 18 to 30 in good health. Some clones in this sample may be carry-over from other donors' samples.

V usage is TRBV5-1 and J usage is TRBJ1-2, with TRBD1 as a possible D gene (5 bases). This CDR3 has 19 amino acids. V was pared by 0 bases and J by 4 bases, with 25 bases between. The germline CDR1 and CDR2 sequences are SGHRS and YFSETQ. CDR3 amino acids: CASSLGQLVGHERTYGYTF. CDR3 DNA sequence: TGCGCCAGCAGCTTGGGCCAATTAGTCGGACATGAGAGGACCTATGGCTACACCTTC.

The J gene is TRBJ1-2, the V gene TRBV29-1; D gene ambiguous. Germline assignment: CDR1 SQVTM and CDR2 ANQGSEA. Trimming took 6 bases from V and 1 from J, leaving 15 bases between them. The CDR3 runs 14 residues. The CDR3 bases are TGCAGCGTGGACCCTAATACCCTTAACTATGGCTACACCTTC. Its translation is CSVDPNTLNYGYTF.

The J gene is TRBJ2-6, the V gene TRBV27; the D is unclear. CDR3 length: 14 residues. Germline CDR1 is MNHEY and CDR2 is SMNVEV (reference sequence). Trimming left V 3 bases short and J 2 bases short, with 5 bases between. Here the CDR3 reads CASSLGTGANVLTF. The DNA for the CDR3 is TGTGCCAGCAGTTTGGGTACTGGGGCCAACGTCCTGACTTTC.

The rearrangement joins TRBV7-3 to TRBJ2-7; maybe TRBD1 (5 bases). The CDR3 has 13 residues. Germline-derived CDR1 and CDR2 are SGHTA and FQGTGA. V was shortened by 2 bases and J by 7 bases, with 12 bases between the two germline ends. The CDR3 reads CASSLLGLGEQYF. The CDR3 DNA reads TGTGCCAGCAGCTTATTGGGGCTGGGGGAGCAGTACTTC.

This clone came up a few times. V and J are TRBV5-4 and TRBJ2-1; no clear D gene. CDR3 size: 12 residues. V lost 1 base and J 7 bases, leaving 6 bases between the germline ends. Germline V gives CDR1 SGHNT, CDR2 YYREEE (reference sequence). The DNA of the CDR3 is TGTGCCAGCAGCTTGTTAGAGAATGAGCAGTTCTTC. Translated: CASSLLENEQFF.

The chain joins TRBV27 to TRBJ1-1; 8 positions match TRBD1. The CDR3 totals 15 residues. V dropped 5 bases and J dropped 6; count of bases not matched to a gene: 11. In germline, CDR1 is MNHEY, CDR2 SMNVEV (reference sequence). CDR3: CASSNAGGFEPEAFF. DNA for the CDR3: TGTGCCAGCAGTAATGCAGGGGGCTTTGAACCTGAAGCTTTCTTT.

The chain is built from TRBV29-1 and TRBJ2-5; a possible D gene is TRBD2 (6 bases). TRBJ2-7 matches the DNA end more closely, so the J call is doubtful. Germline loops: CDR1 SQVTM, CDR2 ANQGSEA. This CDR3 has 12 amino acids. The CDR3 protein is CSVPGGGDEQYF. In nucleotides, the CDR3 is TGCAGCGTTCCCGGTGGAGGGGACGAGCAGTACTTC.

In its sample, this clone was seen a few times. V is TRBV11-2 and J is TRBJ2-1, with a tentative D call TRBD2 (6 bases). Germline V gene data show CDR1 as SGHAT and CDR2 as FQNNGV. Trimming removed 2 bases at V and 2 bases at J, with 7 bases between. The CDR3 is 14 residues long. The CDR3: CASSLSGAYNEQFF. The CDR3 bases are TGTGCCAGCAGCTTATCGGGAGCCTACAATGAGCAGTTCTTC.

The chain combines TRBV19 with TRBJ1-2; tentatively, D is TRBD1 (6 bases). V shed 6 bases and J shed 2 bases, with 10 bases lying between them. The germline CDR1 and CDR2 sequences are LNHDA and SQIVND (reference sequence). CDR3 length: 13 residues. CDR3 residues: CASSSDRNYGYTF. The CDR3 DNA follows: TGTGCCAGTAGCTCGGACAGAAACTATGGCTACACCTTC.

The chain couples TRBV5-4 to TRBJ1-1; D remains unclear. The V and J ends lost 4 bases and 0 bases respectively, with 13 bases between them. The CDR3 sequence is 15 residues long. Germline CDR1 reads SGHNT; CDR2 reads YYREEE (reference sequence). CDR3 sequence reads: CASSAAVEMNTEAFF. DNA of the CDR3: TGTGCCAGCAGCGCCGCCGTGGAGATGAACACTGAAGCTTTCTTT.

The chain links TRBV28 to TRBJ2-7; 11 bases are a match to TRBD1. This CDR3 contains 15 residues. Germline CDR1 reads MDHEN; CDR2 reads SYDVKM. With V trimmed by 5 bases and J by 5 bases, 8 bases remained unmatched. The CDR3 DNA sequence: TGTGCCAGCAGTAGGGGGGACAGGGGGGCGGACGAGCAGTACTTC. Translated, it gives CASSRGDRGADEQYF.

The chain couples TRBV5-1 to TRBJ1-5; no firm D call. CDR1 is SGHRS and CDR2 is YFSETQ in the germline V gene. This CDR3 is 16 amino acids long. V was cut by 2 bases and J by 2 bases, with 14 bases left in between. Here the CDR3 reads CASSFGILNGNQPQHF. CDR3 nucleotide sequence: TGCGCCAGCAGCTTTGGTATCCTTAACGGCAATCAGCCCCAGCATTTT. Complete variable domain (other parts from reference TRBV5-1 and TRBJ1-5): KAGVTQTPRYLIKTRGQQVTLSCSPISGHRSVSWYQQTPGQGLQFLFEYFSETQRNKGNFPGRFSGRQFSNSRSEMNVSTLELGDSALYLCASSFGILNGNQPQHFGDGTRLSIL.

The chain uses TRBV6-6 and TRBJ2-4; 8 nucleotides agree with TRBD2. The CDR3 covers 14 residues. CDR1 is MNHNY, CDR2 SVGAGI, per germline (reference sequence). V trimming: 5 bases; J trimming: 3 bases; junction bases outside the gene matches: 3. This chain's CDR3 is CASSRTSHKNIQYF. The CDR3 region has the DNA TGTGCCAGCAGTAGGACTAGCCACAAAAACATTCAGTACTTC.

The rearrangement links TRBV5-4 to TRBJ1-2, with 8 bases identical to TRBD1. Trimming took 5 bases from V and 7 from J; bases not matched to a gene: 7. CDR1 and CDR2 (germline): SGHNT, YYREEE (reference sequence). The CDR3 length is 13 residues. The CDR3 spells CASSRGQEAGYTF. As DNA, the CDR3 is TGTGCCAGCAGTCGGGGACAGGAGGCTGGCTACACCTTC.

This rearrangement joins TRBV15 to TRBJ2-7; 7 nucleotides line up with TRBD1. Germline CDR1 is LNHNV and CDR2 is YYDKDF (reference sequence). The CDR3 length is 14 residues. V was pared by 1 base and J by 5 bases, with 5 bases of the junction left unmatched. The CDR3 DNA sequence: TGTGCCACCAGCAGAGGGGACAGCCGGAACGAGCAGTACTTC. This gives the protein CATSRGDSRNEQYF.

This clone has more than one count but fewer than ten. CDR3 nucleotides: TGCGCCAGCGGGCGGACTGGTTCCTACAATGAGCAGTTCTTC. Its translation: CASGRTGSYNEQFF. The chain is built from TRBV5-1 and TRBJ2-1; a weak D match, TRBD2 (5 bases). There are 14 residues in the CDR3. Per germline, CDR1 SGHRS and CDR2 YFSETQ. V was cut by 7 bases and J by 1 base, with 12 bases left in between.

The genes are TRBV7-8 and TRBJ2-1, with TRBD2 matching over 9 bases. This CDR3 contains 16 residues. Germline V CDR1 and CDR2: SGHVS, FQNEAQ. The junction had 10 bases not matched to a gene; V was cut back by 6 bases and J by 4 bases. The CDR3 DNA reads TGTGCCAGCAGGCGGACGACTAGCGGTCTATACAATGAGCAGTTCTTC. This gives the protein CASRRTTSGLYNEQFF.

Concerning this clone: A much larger clone sits a single nucleotide away, making a read error possible. The same CDR3 also results from other DNA sequences found in this sample. The chain couples TRBV9 to TRBJ2-3; D is uncertain. The CDR3 runs to 12 residues. Trimming left V 4 bases short and J 4 bases short, with 7 bases between. Germline CDR1 reads SGDLS; CDR2 reads YYNGEE. The CDR3 spells CASSSGADTQYF. CDR3 sequence (DNA): TGTGCCAGCAGCTCAGGTGCAGATACGCAGTATTTT.

V usage is TRBV5-4 and J usage is TRBJ2-5; D might be TRBD2 (6 bases). This CDR3 has 14 amino acids. The V gene lost 2 bases and the J gene lost 4 bases, with 12 bases spanning the gap. Germline CDR1 is SGHNT and CDR2 is YYREEE (reference sequence). The CDR3 is CASSFTGRGETQYF. The CDR3 coding sequence is TGTGCCAGCAGCTTTACGGGGCGGGGAGAGACCCAGTACTTC.

This clone was seen a few times. The chain has TRBV5-1 and TRBJ2-2; maybe TRBD2 (6 bases). CDR1 is SGHRS and CDR2 is YFSETQ in the germline V gene. The CDR3 covers 16 residues. V lost 1 base and J 5 bases, leaving 15 bases between the germline ends. CDR3 in DNA: TGCGCCAGCAGCTTGTCTTCGTCCGCGGGGACCGGGGAGCTGTTTTTT. It translates to CASSLSSSAGTGELFF.

The rearrangement uses TRBV5-1 and TRBJ1-1; D unclear. The V gene lost 6 bases and the J gene lost 7 bases, with 10 bases spanning the gap. From germline, CDR1 is SGHRS and CDR2 YFSETQ. The length of the CDR3 is 11 residues. The CDR3 sequence: CASTGRFEAFF. The CDR3 DNA reads TGCGCCAGCACAGGTCGATTTGAAGCTTTCTTT. Full variable domain (remainder filled in from reference TRBV5-1 and TRBJ1-1): KAGVTQTPRYLIKTRGQQVTLSCSPISGHRSVSWYQQTPGQGLQFLFEYFSETQRNKGNFPGRFSGRQFSNSRSEMNVSTLELGDSALYLCASTGRFEAFFGQGTRLTVV.